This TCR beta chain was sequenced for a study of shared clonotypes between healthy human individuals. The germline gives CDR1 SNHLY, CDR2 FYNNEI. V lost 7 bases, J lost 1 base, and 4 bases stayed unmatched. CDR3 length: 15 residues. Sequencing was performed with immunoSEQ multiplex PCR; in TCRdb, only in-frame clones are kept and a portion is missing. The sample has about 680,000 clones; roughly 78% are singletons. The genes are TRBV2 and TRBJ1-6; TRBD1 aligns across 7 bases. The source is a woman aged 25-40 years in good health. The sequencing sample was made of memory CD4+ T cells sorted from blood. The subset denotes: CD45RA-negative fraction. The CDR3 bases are TGTGCCAGCATCCCAGGGGGATCCTATAATTCACCCCTCCACTTT. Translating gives CASIPGGSYNSPLHF.